This T cell receptor (beta chain) derives from a study of cytomegalovirus exposure and HLA in healthy donors. Findings and limits, study-wide: A later analysis revealed that TCR association rates differed between HLA loci, peaking at DRB1 and bottoming out at HLA-C. The later analysis indicated that the majority of CMV-associated TCR beta chains appeared HLA-restricted.

Germline assignment: CDR1 SGDLS and CDR2 YYNGEE. The V and J ends lost 2 bases and 3 bases, in that order; junction bases with no gene match: 14. The CDR3 is made up of 20 amino acids. With 60 Vbeta and 13 Jbeta primers, the PCR was carried out. Clones were read by immunoSEQ multiplex PCR, and TCRdb kept only the in-frame ones, dropping some. The table has just under 80,000 clones, 75% to 80% seen once; the top ten hold around 4.3%. The count of this clone is one. The antigen is not known. Sequencing used PBMCs. This sequence originates from a middle-aged man in good health and CMV-seronegative. This chain uses TRBV9 with TRBJ2-2, with 12 bases matching TRBD1. CDR3 sequence reads: CASSVLSGTGGVEDTGELFF. The CDR3 region has the DNA TGTGCCAGCAGCGTTCTCAGCGGGACAGGGGGCGTCGAAGACACCGGGGAGCTGTTTTTT.